The source of this T cell receptor beta chain is a study of preoperative IRX-2 immunotherapy in early breast cancer. The treatment here: preoperative locoregional IRX-2 cytokine immunotherapy. The assay was immunoSEQ multiplex PCR, and TCRdb's table has in-frame clones only and misses some. The sample comprises approximately 96,000 clones, roughly 89% of which are singletons, and 2% to 2.5% rests with the top ten. Germline V CDR1 and CDR2: MNHGY, SAAAGT. Trimming cost V 10 bases and J 0 bases; bases outside gene matches: 5. The CDR3 totals 15 residues. The V call is TRBV6-8, the J call TRBJ2-7, with 14 nucleotides matching TRBD2. The receptor was derived from a human donor with breast cancer. Material: tumor tissue, obtained after IRX-2 immunotherapy. This CDR3 is CAIRGLAGDSYEQYF. The CDR3, as DNA: TGTGCCATCAGGGGACTAGCGGGAGACTCCTACGAGCAGTACTTC.